This record covers a single T cell receptor (beta chain). Its antigen is unknown. A junction boundary mismatches the germline segment, possibly from a read error. The CDR3 is 15 residues long. From germline, CDR1 is SSHAT and CDR2 FNYEAQ (reference sequence). This sample was included in a study of OX40 agonist ivuxolimab in advanced cancers. Overall study: Patients with prior anti-PD-1, anti-PD-L1 or anti-CTLA-4 therapy were eligible; roughly 40% had some. Study results and limitations: At 0.1 to 3.0 mg/kg, CD4+ and CD8+ blood T cells expanded clonally by week 6. Near-lowest levels of clonal expansion characterized partial responders at 0.1-3.0 mg/kg.

Data came from immunoSEQ multiplex PCR; TCRdb stores just in-frame clones and leaves some out. The data contain about 58,000 clones, approximately 88% of them singletons. The input for sequencing was CD4+ or CD8+ T cells sorted from blood, taken in a trial of the OX40 agonist ivuxolimab. This receptor was obtained from an adult with an advanced solid tumor such as melanoma, head and neck, liver or kidney cancer. This chain links TRBV7-7 with TRBJ2-2, with 9 bases matching TRBD1. The CDR3 sequence: CASSPRTGVTGELFF. For the CDR3, the DNA is TGTGCTAGCAGCCCACGGACAGGGGTCACCGGGGAGCTGTTTTTT. The whole variable domain, filled in from reference TRBV7-7 and TRBJ2-2, reads GAGVSQSPRYKVTKRGQDVTLRCDPISSHATLYWYQQALGQGPEFLTYFNYEAQPDKSGLPSDRFSAERPEGSISTLTIQRTEQRDSAMYRCASSPRTGVTGELFFGEGSRLTVL.